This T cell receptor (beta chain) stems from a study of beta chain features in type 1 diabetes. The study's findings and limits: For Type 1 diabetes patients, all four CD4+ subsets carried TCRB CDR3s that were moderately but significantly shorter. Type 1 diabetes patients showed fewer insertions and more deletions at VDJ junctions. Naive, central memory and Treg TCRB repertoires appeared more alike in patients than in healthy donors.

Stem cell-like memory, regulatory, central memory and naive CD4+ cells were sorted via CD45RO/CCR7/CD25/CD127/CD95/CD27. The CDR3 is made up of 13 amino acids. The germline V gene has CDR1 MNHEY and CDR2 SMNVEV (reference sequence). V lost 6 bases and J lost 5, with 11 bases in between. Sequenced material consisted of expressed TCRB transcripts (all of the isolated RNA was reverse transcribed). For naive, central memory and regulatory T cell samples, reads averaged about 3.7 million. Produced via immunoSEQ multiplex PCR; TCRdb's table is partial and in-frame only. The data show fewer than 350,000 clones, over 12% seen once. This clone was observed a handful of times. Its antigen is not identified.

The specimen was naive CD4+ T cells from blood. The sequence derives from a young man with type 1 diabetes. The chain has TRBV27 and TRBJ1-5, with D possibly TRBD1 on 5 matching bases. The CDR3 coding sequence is TGTGCCAGCAGCGGAGGGGTGCATCAGCCCCAGCATTTT. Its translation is CASSGGVHQPQHF.